This T cell receptor beta chain was retrieved from a study of blood T cell repertoires in COVID-19. Study background: The analysed material was cDNA or gDNA that came from T cells, B-cell-depleted T cells, or PBMCs.

Original processing methods: Amplified reference gene primers provided the basis for estimating nucleated cell counts. Assay used: immunoSEQ multiplex PCR; TCRdb lists only in-frame clones, some missing. V, J and clone size reflect that table, while D and trimming were determined from the DNA. The sample yields about 240,000 clones, about four fifths seen once. The CDR3 is 13 amino acids. The germline gives CDR1 LNHDA, CDR2 SQIVND (reference sequence). The V end lost 6 bases, the J end lost 8 bases, and 16 bases lay between the germline ends. Seattle participants joined during active infection and were tracked over time.

The genes are TRBV19 and TRBJ1-1; D remains ambiguous. The source is a woman of 80 years or more with COVID-19, enrolled during active disease. Input material: peripheral blood. The CDR3 loop reads CASSPFPQAEAFF. CDR3 DNA: TGTGCCAGTAGCCCCTTTCCTCAGGCCGAAGCTTTCTTT.